This record concerns one T cell receptor (beta chain) sequence. Its antigen is still unknown. This sample was taken from a study of T cell responses to AZD1222 COVID-19 vaccine. Regarding the study as a whole: Only six or seven AZD1222 recipients were seropositive at baseline. CD4 TCRs associated with vaccination spanned spike, dominating at 160-218 and 743-854.

Germline lookup yields CDR1 KGHDR and CDR2 SFDVKD. V was pared by 5 bases and J by 4 bases, with 14 bases between. CDR3 length equals 15 residues. Here immunoSEQ multiplex PCR was the method, and the copy in TCRdb shows in-frame clones only, minus some. The data contain 150,000 to 200,000 clones, approximately 87% of them singletons. Sequenced material: peripheral blood, taken on day 0 of MenACWY control vaccination. The receptor's source is an adult in good health. The V call is TRBV24-1, the J call TRBJ2-4; no definite D call. The CDR3 nucleotides are TGTGCCACCAGTGCCGATGACGGTAAAAAAAACATTCAGTACTTC. Translating gives CATSADDGKKNIQYF.